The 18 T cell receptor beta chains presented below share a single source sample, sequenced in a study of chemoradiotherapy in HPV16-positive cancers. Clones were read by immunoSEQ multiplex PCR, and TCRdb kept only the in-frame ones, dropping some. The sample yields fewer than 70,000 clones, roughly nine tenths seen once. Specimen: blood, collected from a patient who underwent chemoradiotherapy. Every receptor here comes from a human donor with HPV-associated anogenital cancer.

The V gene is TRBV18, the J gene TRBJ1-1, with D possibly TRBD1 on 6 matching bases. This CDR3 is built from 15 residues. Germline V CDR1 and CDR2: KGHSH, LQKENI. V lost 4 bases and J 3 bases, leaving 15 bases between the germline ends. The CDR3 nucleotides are TGTGCCAGCTCACTCAGGGAAGGGGGGTACACTGAAGCTTTCTTT. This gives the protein CASSLREGGYTEAFF.

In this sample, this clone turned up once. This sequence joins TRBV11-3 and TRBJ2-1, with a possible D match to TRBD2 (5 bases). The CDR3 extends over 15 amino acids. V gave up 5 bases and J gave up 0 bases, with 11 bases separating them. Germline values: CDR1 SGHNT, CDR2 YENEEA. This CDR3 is CASSPRTSSYNEQFF. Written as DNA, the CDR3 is TGTGCCAGCAGCCCGAGAACTAGCTCCTACAATGAGCAGTTCTTC.

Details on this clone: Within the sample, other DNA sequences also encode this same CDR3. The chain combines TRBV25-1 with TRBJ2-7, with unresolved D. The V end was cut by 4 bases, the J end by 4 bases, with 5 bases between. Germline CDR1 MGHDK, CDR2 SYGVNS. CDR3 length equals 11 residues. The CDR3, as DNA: TGTGCCAGCAGTGGTGGTTACGAGCAGTACTTC. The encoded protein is CASSGGYEQYF.

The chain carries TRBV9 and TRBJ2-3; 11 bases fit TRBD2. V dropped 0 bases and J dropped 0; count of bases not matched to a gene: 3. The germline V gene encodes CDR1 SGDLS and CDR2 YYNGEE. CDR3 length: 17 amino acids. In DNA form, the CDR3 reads TGTGCCAGCAGCGTAGGGGGGACTAGCGGTAGCACAGATACGCAGTATTTT. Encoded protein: CASSVGGTSGSTDTQYF. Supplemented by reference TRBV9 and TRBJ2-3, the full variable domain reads DSGVTQTPKHLITATGQRVTLRCSPRSGDLSVYWYQQSLDQGLQFLIQYYNGEERAKGNILERFSAQQFPDLHSELNLSSLELGDSALYFCASSVGGTSGSTDTQYFGPGTRLTVL.

CDR3 sequence (DNA): TGTGCCAGCAGCCCGATGGGACAAGGGGAGCAAGAGACCCAGTACTTC. Amino acids: CASSPMGQGEQETQYF. V and J are TRBV27 and TRBJ2-5, with TRBD1 as a possible D gene (6 bases). V lost 6 bases and J lost 2, with 19 bases in between. The CDR3 extends over 16 amino acids. CDR1 MNHEY and CDR2 SMNVEV come from the germline V gene (reference sequence).

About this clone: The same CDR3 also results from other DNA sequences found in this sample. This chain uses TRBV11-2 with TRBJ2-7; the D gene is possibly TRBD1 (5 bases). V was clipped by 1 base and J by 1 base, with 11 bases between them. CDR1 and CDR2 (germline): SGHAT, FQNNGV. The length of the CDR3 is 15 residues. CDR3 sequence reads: CASSLGVRASYEQYF. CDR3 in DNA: TGTGCCAGCAGCTTAGGTGTCAGGGCATCCTACGAGCAGTACTTC.

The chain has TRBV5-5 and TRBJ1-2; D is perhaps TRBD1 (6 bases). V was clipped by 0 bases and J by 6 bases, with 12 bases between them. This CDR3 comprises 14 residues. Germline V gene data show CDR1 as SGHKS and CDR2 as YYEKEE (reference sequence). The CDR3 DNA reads TGTGCCAGCAGCTTGGTCGGGGGCGCGGATGGCTACACCTTC. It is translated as CASSLVGGADGYTF.

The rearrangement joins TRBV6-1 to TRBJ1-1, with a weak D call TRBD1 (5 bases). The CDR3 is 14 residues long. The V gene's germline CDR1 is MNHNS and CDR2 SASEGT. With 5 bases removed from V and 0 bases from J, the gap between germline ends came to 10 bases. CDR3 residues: CASSTPGLNTEAFF. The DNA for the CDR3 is TGTGCCAGCAGTACCCCAGGGCTGAACACTGAAGCTTTCTTT.

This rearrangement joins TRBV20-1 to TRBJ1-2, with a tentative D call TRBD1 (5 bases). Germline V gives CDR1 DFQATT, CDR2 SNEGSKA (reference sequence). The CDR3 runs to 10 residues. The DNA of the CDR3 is TGCTCCAGCGGGGGGGATGGCTACACCTTC. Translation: CSSGGDGYTF.

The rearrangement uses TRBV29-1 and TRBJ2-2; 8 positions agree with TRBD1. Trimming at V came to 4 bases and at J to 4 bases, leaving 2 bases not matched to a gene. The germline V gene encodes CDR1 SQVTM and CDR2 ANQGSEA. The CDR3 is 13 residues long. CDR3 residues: CSVGQGSTGELFF. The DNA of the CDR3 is TGCAGCGTTGGACAGGGGAGCACCGGGGAGCTGTTTTTT.

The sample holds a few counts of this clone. CDR3 region: CSVVAALMNTEAFF. The CDR3 DNA reads as TGCAGCGTTGTAGCAGCTCTCATGAACACTGAAGCTTTCTTT. The genes are TRBV29-1 and TRBJ1-1; D not certain. The CDR3 has 14 amino acids. Trimming pared 4 bases from V and 0 bases from J, leaving 12 bases between. In germline, CDR1 is SQVTM, CDR2 ANQGSEA.

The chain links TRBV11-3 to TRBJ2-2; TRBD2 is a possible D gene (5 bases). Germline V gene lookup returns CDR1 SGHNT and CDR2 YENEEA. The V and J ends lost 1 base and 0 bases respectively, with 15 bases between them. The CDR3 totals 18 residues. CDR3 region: CASSLGLLIIANTGELFF. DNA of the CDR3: TGTGCCAGCAGCTTAGGACTACTAATTATTGCGAACACCGGGGAGCTGTTTTTT.

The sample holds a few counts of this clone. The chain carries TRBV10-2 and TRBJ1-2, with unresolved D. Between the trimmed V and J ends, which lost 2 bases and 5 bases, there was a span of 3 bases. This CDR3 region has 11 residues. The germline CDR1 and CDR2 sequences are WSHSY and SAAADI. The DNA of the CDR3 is TGCGCCAGCAGTGAGGGGTATGGCTACACCTTC. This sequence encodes CASSEGYGYTF.

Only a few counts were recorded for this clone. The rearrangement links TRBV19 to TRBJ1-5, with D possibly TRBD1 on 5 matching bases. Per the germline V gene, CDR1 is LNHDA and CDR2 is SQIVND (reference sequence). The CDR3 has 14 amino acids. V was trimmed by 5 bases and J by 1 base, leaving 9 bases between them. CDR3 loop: CASSPRDSNQPQHF. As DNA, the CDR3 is TGTGCCAGTAGTCCCCGGGACAGCAATCAGCCCCAGCATTTT.

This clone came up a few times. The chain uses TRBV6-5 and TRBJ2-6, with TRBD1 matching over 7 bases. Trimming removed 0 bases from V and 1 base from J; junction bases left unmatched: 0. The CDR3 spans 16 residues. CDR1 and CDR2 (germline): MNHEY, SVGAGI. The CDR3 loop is CASSYSTGSGANVLTF. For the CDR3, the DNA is TGTGCCAGCAGTTACTCGACAGGGTCTGGGGCCAACGTCCTGACTTTC.

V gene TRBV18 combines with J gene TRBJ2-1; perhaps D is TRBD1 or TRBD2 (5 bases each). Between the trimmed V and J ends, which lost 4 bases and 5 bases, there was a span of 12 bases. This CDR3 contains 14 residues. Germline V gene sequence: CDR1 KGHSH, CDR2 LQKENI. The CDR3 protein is CASSLGTANNEQFF. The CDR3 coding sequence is TGTGCCAGCTCACTCGGGACCGCGAACAATGAGCAGTTCTTC. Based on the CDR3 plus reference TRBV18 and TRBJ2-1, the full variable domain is NAGVMQNPRHLVRRRGQEARLRCSPMKGHSHVYWYRQLPEEGLKFMVYLQKENIIDESGMPKERFSAEFPKEGPSILRIQQVVRGDSAAYFCASSLGTANNEQFFGPGTRLTVL.

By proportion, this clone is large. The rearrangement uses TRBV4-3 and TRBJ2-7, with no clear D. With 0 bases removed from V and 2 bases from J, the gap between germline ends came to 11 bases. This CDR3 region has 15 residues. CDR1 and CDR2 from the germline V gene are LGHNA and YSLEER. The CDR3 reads CASSQEASLTYEQYF. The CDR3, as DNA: TGCGCCAGCAGCCAAGAGGCGTCCCTCACCTACGAGCAGTACTTC.

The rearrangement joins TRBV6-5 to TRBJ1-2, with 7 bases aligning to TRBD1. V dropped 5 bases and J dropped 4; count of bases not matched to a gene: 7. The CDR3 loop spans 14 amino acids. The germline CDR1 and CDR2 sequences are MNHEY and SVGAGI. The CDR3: CASSRQGVGYGYTF. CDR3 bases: TGTGCCAGCAGTCGACAGGGAGTTGGCTATGGCTACACCTTC.